This TCR beta chain was observed in a study of PD-L1 blockade in urothelial cancer (dated by TCRdb to between 2016 and 2019). Notes on the research overall: Therapy was started around 2014 for all patients, and atezolizumab 1,200 mg was administered intravenously every 3 weeks. About 90% of the 29 patients were males with bladder-origin urothelial cancer, and about 65% of the roughly 30 reported a prior smoking history. An ECOG performance status of 0 or 1 was recorded for the patients, and 0 to 3 prior chemotherapy regimens had been received by the patients. Blood samples were analyzed at 3 weeks after treatment start (second dose) and at 6 weeks after treatment start. Blood samples gave median yields of around 140,000 T cells and more than 80,000 unique TCRs, along with a median clonality of around 0.08. The study was an exploratory multi-omic analysis of somatic, immune and clinical correlates of response to PD-L1 blockade with atezolizumab in urothelial cancer. Pretreatment tumor samples, along with matched peripheral blood collected serially before and after atezolizumab treatment, underwent TCR sequencing. Durable clinical benefit was defined as progression-free survival longer than 6 months, and TCR features were also tested against progression-free and overall survival. In the same patients who had TCR sequencing, pretreatment tumors also underwent whole exome sequencing and RNA sequencing. Several patients achieved durable clinical benefit and roughly 20 did not. Pretreatment blood TCR-seq was available for about 30 patients, at least one posttreatment blood collection was obtained for roughly 24 patients, and tumor TCR-seq was available for roughly 24 patients.

CDR1 and CDR2 are drawn from the germline V gene: SGDLS, YYNGEE. The junction shows trimming of 0 bases on V and 10 bases on J, plus 8 bases between the germline ends. Including the terminal cysteine and phenylalanine, the CDR3 comprises 12 residues. The sequence is cut down to CDR3 DNA, 36 bases in frame from base 1. The sample's time point label, decoded: peripheral blood 6 weeks after treatment start. The cohort comprised about 30 patients with locally advanced or metastatic urothelial carcinoma treated at Memorial Sloan Kettering on a trial protocol. Peripheral blood mononuclear cells were collected pretreatment and during treatment, with between 1 and 8 total time points obtained per patient. The Qiagen DNeasy Blood extraction kit was used to purify genomic DNA from total PBMCs and tumor samples. Collected pretreatment and during treatment, PBMCs were isolated and stored as previously described.

Synthetic TCR analog templates were spiked into each PCR to estimate absolute template abundance from read counts. The immunoSEQ assay was used to amplify TCRbeta CDR3 regions from genomic DNA with bias-controlled V and J gene primers. Rearranged TCRbeta segments were sequenced at approximately 20X coverage. The paper's data handling went like this. Clustering was used to correct sequencing errors, and CDR3s were annotated against IMGT so that V, D and J genes could be assigned. Downstream analyses used only productive TCRbeta rearrangements and left out out-of-frame or stop-codon sequences. Clonality was calculated as one minus the Shannon entropy normalized by the log of the number of unique productive sequences. Fisher's exact test with Benjamini-Hochberg correction, at a threshold of adjusted p below 0.01, was used to find clones that differed between time points or between blood and tumor. TCRdb re-hosts the immuneACCESS table, in-frame sequences only. Its copies lack some clones; in the studies checked, an unresolved V gene accounts for under half of them, and the cause for the rest is not known. That table gives V, J and clone size, and the DNA gave D and trimming. Present in this sample are about 91,000 clones, approximately 82% of which were seen just once. The ten top clones hold approximately 8% of the sample.

In its sample, this clone was seen once. This clone's antigen is unknown. Base qualities are missing; no much larger clone stands one base away. Broader findings and caveats from the paper: Improved progression-free and overall survival was associated with having pretreatment peripheral blood TCR clonality below the median. Greater expansion of tumor-associated TCR clones in peripheral blood 3 weeks after the start of treatment was observed in patients with durable benefit (n ≈ 22, p = 0.022). Because the sample size was small (n = 29) and many of the analyses were exploratory, the results are meant to be hypothesis-generating.

The chain joins TRBV9 to TRBJ2-1; TRBD1 could be the D gene, as 5 bases match. The TCR originated in a man aged 65 to 85 with urothelial cancer. The source material was PBMCs, sampled around atezolizumab (anti-PD-L1) treatment. This receptor carries the CDR3 CASSVEGAEQFF. In nucleotide form, the sequence is TGTGCCAGCAGCGTAGAAGGGGCAGAGCAGTTCTTC.